The T cell receptor (beta chain) described here comes from a study of T cells in Graves' hyperthyroidism and ophthalmopathy. About the research overall: Peripheral blood samples were taken at initial diagnosis, prior to any treatment.

In germline, CDR1 is MNHNS, CDR2 SASEGT. Trimming cost V 5 bases and J 9 bases, with 8 bases left between them. This CDR3 is built from 11 residues. There are many counts of this clonotype. TCR beta CDR3 sequences were amplified from RNA transcripts. A set of HTBI primers served as the primers for a first-round RT-PCR of the TCR CDR3. MiXCR was run by TCRdb on the multiplex PCR reads, yielding one entry per CDR3 protein. The table includes some 420,000 distinct CDR3 sequences, around 13% detected once. The chain links TRBV6-1 to TRBJ2-1, with D possibly being TRBD2 (6 bases). The sample consisted of blood. The receptor was isolated from a young woman with Graves' hyperthyroidism. The CDR3 sequence: CASSNGGEQFF. The DNA for the CDR3 is TGTGCCAGCAGTAACGGGGGTGAGCAGTTCTTC.